The present entry profiles one T cell receptor beta chain with its context. Libraries were prepared by immunoSEQ multiplex PCR; TCRdb keeps only in-frame clonotypes and omits some of them. The sample comprises just over 2,000,000 clones, about 95% of which are singletons, and 0.1% to 0.15% rests with the top ten. The data are from a study of shared clonotypes between healthy human individuals. Germline loops: CDR1 SGHKS, CDR2 YYEKEE (reference sequence). This CDR3 contains 15 residues. V was clipped by 4 bases and J by 4 bases, with 17 bases between them. The chain uses TRBV5-5 and TRBJ1-2; no clear D. The sequencing sample was made of naive CD4+ T cells sorted from blood. Subset defined: CD45RA+ positively selected. This sequence originates from a man between 18 and 35 years old in good health. DNA for the CDR3: TGTGCCAGCAGCGTCGAGGGAAACTCGGGCTATGGCTACACCTTC. Amino acids: CASSVEGNSGYGYTF.